Below, 13 T cell receptor beta chains from the same sample are listed, as sequenced in a study of T cell responses to AZD1222 COVID-19 vaccine. Produced via immunoSEQ multiplex PCR; TCRdb's table is partial and in-frame only. The sample has fewer than 85,000 clones, 75% to 90% seen once. This specimen consisted of peripheral blood, obtained on day 0 of AZD1222 vaccination. These receptors were taken from an adult in good health.

The V call is TRBV6-1, the J call TRBJ1-5, with no clear D. The CDR3 is made up of 15 amino acids. V was pared by 1 base and J by 7 bases, with 14 bases between. From germline, CDR1 is MNHNS and CDR2 SASEGT. The CDR3 reads CASSEEVVHPQPQHF. The CDR3 DNA reads TGTGCCAGCAGTGAAGAAGTTGTGCACCCCCAGCCCCAGCATTTT.

The chain carries TRBV5-1 and TRBJ2-7; 8 bases map to TRBD2. This CDR3 is 15 amino acids long. CDR1 and CDR2 (germline): SGHRS, YFSETQ. Unmatched junction bases numbered 9, after V lost 2 bases and J lost 5 bases. For the CDR3, the DNA is TGCGCCAGCAGCTTAGGAGGTCTAGCGGGTCACGAGCAGTACTTC. This translates into CASSLGGLAGHEQYF.

This clone has just a few counts. The chain employs TRBV5-1 and TRBJ1-2; D is unresolved. V was trimmed by 4 bases and J by 3 bases, leaving 7 bases between them. The CDR3 contains 12 residues. Germline-derived CDR1 and CDR2 are SGHRS and YFSETQ. The CDR3 region has the DNA TGCGCCAGCAGCGAGGAACACTATGGCTACACCTTC. Its protein product is CASSEEHYGYTF.

The chain is built from TRBV7-3 and TRBJ1-5; D is possibly TRBD1 (5 bases). The CDR3 runs to 13 residues. Germline-derived CDR1 and CDR2 are SGHTA and FQGTGA. V lost 3 bases to trimming and J lost 8 bases, with 11 bases between them. CDR3 protein: CASSFGGEEPQHF. The CDR3 region has the DNA TGTGCCAGCAGCTTTGGAGGGGAAGAGCCCCAGCATTTT.

V and J are TRBV21-1 and TRBJ1-5. TRBV21-1 counts as a pseudogene. This CDR3 spans 16 amino acids. CDR3 in DNA: TGTGCCAGCAGCGGAGGGGGGGAGGACGGCAATCAGCCCCAGCATTTT. Amino acids: CASSGGGEDGNQPQHF.

CDR3 bases: TGTGCCAGCAGCGGCAACCGGGACGGTGGAAACGAGCAGTACTTC. Amino acids: CASSGNRDGGNEQYF. The chain joins TRBV9 to TRBJ2-7, with D possibly being TRBD1 or TRBD2 (5 bases each). This CDR3 is built from 15 residues. V lost 3 bases, J lost 5 bases, and 18 bases lay in between. Germline values: CDR1 SGDLS, CDR2 YYNGEE.

The J gene is TRBJ2-1, the V gene TRBV7-8, with 7 nucleotides matching TRBD2. V shed 3 bases and J 2 bases; nucleotides not matched to a gene: 7. This CDR3 contains 16 residues. The germline V gene encodes CDR1 SGHVS and CDR2 FQNEAQ. The CDR3: CASSFSRLAAYNEQFF. The CDR3 DNA reads as TGTGCCAGCAGCTTTTCTCGGCTAGCGGCCTACAATGAGCAGTTCTTC.

The chain employs TRBV19 and TRBJ2-2; 7 bases line up with TRBD1. V gave up 8 bases and J gave up 0 bases; unmatched junction bases: 6. The CDR3 is made up of 15 amino acids. Per the germline V gene, CDR1 is LNHDA and CDR2 is SQIVND (reference sequence). The CDR3 loop is CASRTTGANTGELFF. CDR3 bases: TGTGCCAGTCGAACAACAGGGGCGAACACCGGGGAGCTGTTTTTT.

The J gene is TRBJ1-4, the V gene TRBV18; D unresolved. Germline V gives CDR1 KGHSH, CDR2 LQKENI. There are 13 residues in the CDR3. Trimming took off 2 bases at V and 5 bases at J, with 6 bases between the two ends. CDR3 sequence: CASSPVPNEKLFF. CDR3 nucleotides: TGTGCCAGCTCACCAGTCCCAAATGAAAAACTGTTTTTT.

The chain combines TRBV9 with TRBJ1-1, with D hard to call. Germline assignment: CDR1 SGDLS and CDR2 YYNGEE. The CDR3 covers 13 residues. The V end lost 3 bases, the J end lost 8 bases, and 14 bases lay between the germline ends. CDR3 sequence (DNA): TGTGCCAGCAGCGCTGTTTTGGCAACCGAAGCTTTCTTT. It is translated as CASSAVLATEAFF.

The V and J genes are TRBV6-5 and TRBJ2-7; 8 positions match TRBD1. The CDR3 loop spans 15 amino acids. V lost 2 bases to trimming and J lost 5 bases; unmatched junction nucleotides: 8. In germline, CDR1 is MNHEY, CDR2 SVGAGI. The CDR3 is CASSYTGQGSNEQYF. CDR3 in DNA: TGTGCCAGCAGTTACACAGGACAGGGAAGCAACGAGCAGTACTTC.

This clone was observed a handful of times. The chain combines TRBV27 with TRBJ1-6; D perhaps matches TRBD1 (5 bases). Trimming left V 6 bases short and J 4 bases short, with 16 bases between. The CDR3 covers 16 residues. CDR1 and CDR2 (germline): MNHEY, SMNVEV (reference sequence). In DNA form, the CDR3 reads TGTGCCAGCAGCCCAGGGAGGCTGGGGTATAATTCACCCCTCCACTTT. Translating gives CASSPGRLGYNSPLHF.

The gene calls are TRBV10-3 and TRBJ1-6; 10 nucleotides align to TRBD1. Looked up from germline, CDR1 is ENHRY and CDR2 is SYGVKD. The junction had 11 bases not matched to a gene; V was cut back by 3 bases and J by 9 bases. This CDR3 is 17 amino acids long. DNA of the CDR3: TGTGCCATCAGTGACGGTGCCGGGACAGGGGAGAGTTCACCCCTCCACTTT. This encodes CAISDGAGTGESSPLHF.